This T cell receptor beta chain comes out of a study of control samples from healthy donors and cancer patients (dated by TCRdb to the early 2020s). Receptor libraries were prepared by the immunoSEQ multiplex PCR assay. This is the immuneACCESS table as TCRdb keeps it, with only in-frame sequences that have V and J called. A part of the clones is gone; compared with another copy, unresolved V genes explain less than half, and the rest is unexplained. This sample is represented by 400,000 to 450,000 clones; over 75% of them were singletons. About 6.3% of the sample belongs to the ten largest clones. About this clone itself: No antigen is known for it. Per-nucleotide qualities are absent, and no much larger clonotype sits a single base away.

This clonotype was obtained from a man aged 40-49 years with head and neck cancer. Sequencing was carried out using PBMCs.

The sequenced DNA is TGTGCCAGCAGTTACTCGAGGGGAGGGTTTGGGGGCTACACCTTC. This yields the protein CASSYSRGGFGGYTF. The chain employs TRBV6-5 and TRBJ1-2; perhaps TRBD1 is the D gene, with 5 bases matching. The cysteine opens and the phenylalanine closes a CDR3 of 15 amino acids. The sequence is cut down to CDR3 DNA, 45 bases in frame from base 1. CDR1 and CDR2 were assigned from the germline V gene as MNHEY and SVGAGI. Trimming at the junction amounts to 0 bases on V and 8 bases on J, and the germline ends lie 16 bases apart.